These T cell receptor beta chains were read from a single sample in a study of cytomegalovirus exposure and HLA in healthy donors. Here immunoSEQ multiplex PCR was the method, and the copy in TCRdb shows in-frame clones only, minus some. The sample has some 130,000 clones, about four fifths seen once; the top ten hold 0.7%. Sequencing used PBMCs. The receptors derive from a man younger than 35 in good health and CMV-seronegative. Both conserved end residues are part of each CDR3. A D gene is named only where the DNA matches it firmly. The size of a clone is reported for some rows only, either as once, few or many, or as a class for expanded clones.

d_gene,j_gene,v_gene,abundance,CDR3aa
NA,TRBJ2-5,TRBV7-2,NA,CASSLDRLETQYF
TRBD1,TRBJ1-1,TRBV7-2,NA,CASSFPRTGGNTEAFF
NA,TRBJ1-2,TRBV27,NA,CASSFQGGYGYTF
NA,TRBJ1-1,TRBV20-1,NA,CSAREESEAFF
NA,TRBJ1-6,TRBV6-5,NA,CASSYLQTPRQALHF
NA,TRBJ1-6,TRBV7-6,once,CASSYGVAGVSSPLHF
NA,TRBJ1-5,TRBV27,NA,CASSLSGIYQPQHF
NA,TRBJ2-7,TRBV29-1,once,CSVEYSSYEQYF
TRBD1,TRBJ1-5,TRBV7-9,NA,CASSPPGGWGQGLHF
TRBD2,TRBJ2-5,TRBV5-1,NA,CASSAGTSSETQYF
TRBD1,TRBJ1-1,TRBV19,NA,CASSNRDRGTEAFF
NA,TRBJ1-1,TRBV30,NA,CAWSPPRRSVNVNTEAFF
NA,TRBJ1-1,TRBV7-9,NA,CASSLLNTEAFF
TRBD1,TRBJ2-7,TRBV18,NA,CASTRDRVDEQYF
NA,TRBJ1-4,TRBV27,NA,CASSLYKLPGPPNEKLFF
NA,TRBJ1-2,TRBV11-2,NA,CASSYDRKSYGYTF
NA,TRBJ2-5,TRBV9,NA,CASSPQVGGGTQYF
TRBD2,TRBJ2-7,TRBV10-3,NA,CAIRGERDSGSYEQYF
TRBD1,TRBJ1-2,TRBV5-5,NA,CASSFGQGDYTF
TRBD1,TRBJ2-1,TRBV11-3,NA,CASSSGQGAPRRVF
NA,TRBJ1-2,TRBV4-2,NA,CASSQDAGSDYGYTF
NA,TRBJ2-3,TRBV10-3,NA,CATWLGGDTQYF
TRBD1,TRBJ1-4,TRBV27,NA,CASSRFGQDEKLFF
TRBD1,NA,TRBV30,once,CAWSFTGVRIYEQYF
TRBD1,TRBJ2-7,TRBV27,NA,CASSLSAPLTGGKGGYEQYF
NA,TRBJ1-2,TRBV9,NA,CASSALTLNYGYTF
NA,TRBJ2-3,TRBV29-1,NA,CSVVRESTDTQYF
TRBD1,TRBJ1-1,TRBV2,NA,CASSRQGIGEAFF
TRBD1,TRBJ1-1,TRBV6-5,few,CASNPPGGNTEAFF
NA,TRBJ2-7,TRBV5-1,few,CASSLGVEVSYEQYF
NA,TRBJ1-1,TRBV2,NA,CASRGTSGGLRTEAFF
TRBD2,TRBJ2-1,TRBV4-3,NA,CASSPRAGGIFNEQFF
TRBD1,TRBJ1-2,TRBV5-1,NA,CASSITPGTDYGYTF
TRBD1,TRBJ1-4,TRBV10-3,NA,CAISRDRGATNEKLFF
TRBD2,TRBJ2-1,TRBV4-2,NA,CASSQGGGGARNEQFF
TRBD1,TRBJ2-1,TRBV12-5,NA,CASARGGAYNEQFF
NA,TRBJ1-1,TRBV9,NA,CASSVAPRVGTEAFF
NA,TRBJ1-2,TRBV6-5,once,CASSYRPPNYDYTF
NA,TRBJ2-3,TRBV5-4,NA,CASSLWGQPGADTQYF
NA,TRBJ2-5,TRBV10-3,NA,CAISGQDMETQYF
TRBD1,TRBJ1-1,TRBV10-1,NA,CASSGPSGGRAEAFF
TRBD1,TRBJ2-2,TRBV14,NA,CASSRYRGLYTGELFF
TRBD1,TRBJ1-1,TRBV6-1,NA,CASRIDRVNTEAFF
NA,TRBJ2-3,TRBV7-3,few,CASGQSTDTQYF
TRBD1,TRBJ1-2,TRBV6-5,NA,CASSYGTGYNYGYTF
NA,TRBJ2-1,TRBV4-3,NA,CASSQGGPVGGEQFF
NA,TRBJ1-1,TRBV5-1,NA,CASRSYTEAFF
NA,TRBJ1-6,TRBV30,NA,CAWRLNRSSYNSPLHF
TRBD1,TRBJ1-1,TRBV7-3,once,CASSSRDRGGIAFF
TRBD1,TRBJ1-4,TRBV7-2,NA,CASSLVGQGVTNEKLFF
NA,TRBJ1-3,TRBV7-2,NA,CASSLLRGYSGNTIYF
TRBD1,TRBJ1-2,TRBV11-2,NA,CASSADRDSGYTF
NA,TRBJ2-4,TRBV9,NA,CASSVGSDREVIQYF
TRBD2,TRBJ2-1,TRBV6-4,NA,CASSERGAANEQFF
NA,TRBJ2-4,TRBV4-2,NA,CASSQEGLTKNIQYF
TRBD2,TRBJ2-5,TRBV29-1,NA,CSGRTSGGRSETQYF
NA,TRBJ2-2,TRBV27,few,CASTLQGLANTGELFF
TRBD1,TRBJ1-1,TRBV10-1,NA,CASAGQQNTEAFF
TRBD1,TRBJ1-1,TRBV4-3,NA,CASSQDDRGYTEAFF